One and the same sample provided the 29 T cell receptor beta chains below, sequenced in a study of T cells in women clearing cervical HPV infection. The protocol was immunoSEQ multiplex PCR, while the TCRdb copy is restricted to in-frame clones and leaves out a portion. This sample's clone table lists some 37,000 clones. The sequenced sample was blood buffy coat. Receptors originate from a woman between 18 and 70 years old with a cervical HPV16 infection that either progressed to CIN3+ or cleared (not recorded which).

A remark on this clone: The read terminates 3 residues ahead of where the CDR3 ends, so the germline J gene completes it. The gene calls are TRBV11-1 and TRBJ2-3, with a weak D call TRBD2 (5 bases). Trimming pared 1 base from V and 4 bases from J, leaving 12 bases between. CDR3 length equals 15 residues. CDR1 is SGHAT, CDR2 FQDESV, per germline (reference sequence). CDR3 region: CASSLGASKADTQYF. CDR3 DNA (partial): TGTGCCAGCAGCTTAGGGGCTAGCAAAGCAGATACG.

Points on this clone: The missing CDR3 end, 3 residues past where the read stops, is filled in from the germline J gene. This same CDR3 is encoded by further DNA sequences in the sample. The rearrangement uses TRBV16 and TRBJ1-2; no definite D call. The CDR3 extends over 14 amino acids. Trimming stripped 0 bases from V and 3 bases from J, with 8 bases between. Germline CDR1 and CDR2: KGHSY and FQNENV. The DNA read from the CDR3 is TGTGCCAGCAGCCAATCCCCCGCGGACTATGGC. Translating gives CASSQSPADYG. The entire CDR3 protein reads CASSQSPADYGYTF.

As regards this clone: The read comes to an end 3 residues before the CDR3 does, leaving the germline J gene to fill in the end. The chain is built from TRBV6-2 or TRBV6-3 and TRBJ1-6; 7 nucleotides match TRBD1. V dropped 8 bases and J dropped 0; count of bases not matched to a gene: 10. Germline V gene data show CDR1 as MNHEY and CDR2 as SVGEGT. The CDR3 spans 17 residues. The CDR3 bases that were read are TGTGCCAGCTGGGACAGCGTACAAGGCTCCTATAATTCACCC. This sequence encodes CASWDSVQGSYNSP. The CDR3 reads in full as CASWDSVQGSYNSPLHF.

On this clone: From the germline J gene comes the end of the CDR3, since the read stops 3 residues before it. The chain carries TRBV5-1 and TRBJ1-2; the match to TRBD1 covers 7 bases. Trimming cost V 8 bases and J 1 base; bases outside gene matches: 5. Per germline, CDR1 SGHRS and CDR2 YFSETQ. The length of the CDR3 is 13 residues. CDR3 amino acids: CASARDSNYGYTF. The covered CDR3 bases are TGCGCCAGTGCTCGGGACAGTAACTATGGC.

The part of the CDR3 DNA that was read is TGTGCCAGCAGCCAAGCCCTTAGAGCGGGGAGGTCCTACAATGAG. Protein: CASSQALRAGRSYNE. The full CDR3 sequence reads CASSQALRAGRSYNEQFF. The rearrangement links TRBV3-1 (or the pseudogene TRBV3-2) to TRBJ2-1; 7 positions agree with TRBD2. The read ends 3 residues early relative to the CDR3; the germline J gene fills the gap. This CDR3 has 18 amino acids. V lost 1 base and J lost 1; bases outside the gene matches: 10. Germline V lookup: CDR1 LGHDT, CDR2 YNNKEL (reference sequence).

Concerning this clone itself: The read is 3 residues too short to cover the CDR3 end, so that end is filled in from the germline J gene. The genes are TRBV2 and TRBJ1-6; 10 bases agree with TRBD1. V dropped 8 bases and J dropped 9; count of bases not matched to a gene: 7. The CDR3 is 14 residues long. Germline V gene sequence: CDR1 SNHLY, CDR2 FYNNEI. CDR3 amino acids: CASQTTGGSSPLHF. The covered CDR3 bases are TGTGCCAGCCAGACGACAGGGGGCAGTTCACCC.

To note about this clone: The read gets to within 3 residues of the CDR3 end, and the germline J gene fills in the rest. The chain recombines TRBV28 with TRBJ1-5; TRBD1 aligns across 8 bases. The CDR3 has 16 residues. Unmatched junction bases numbered 6, after V lost 5 bases and J lost 0 bases. Germline V gene sequence: CDR1 MDHEN, CDR2 SYDVKM. Incomplete CDR3 DNA: TGTGCCAGCAGTATTCAGGGGGCCTATAGCAATCAGCCC. It translates to CASSIQGAYSNQP. The entire CDR3 is CASSIQGAYSNQPQHF.

Details on this clone: The CDR3 end is not reached by the read, which stops 3 residues before it; the germline J gene fills it in. V and J are TRBV20-1 and TRBJ1-1; possible D gene TRBD1, 6 bases. Germline CDR1 and CDR2: DFQATT and SNEGSKA (reference sequence). CDR3 length: 13 residues. V shed 6 bases and J shed 0 bases, with 11 bases lying between them. The CDR3 loop reads CSAPGTLNTEAFF. The covered CDR3 bases are TGCAGTGCCCCCGGGACACTGAACACTGAA.

Of note for this clone: The observed sequence ends 3 residues before the CDR3 terminus, with the missing tail filled in from the germline J gene. This chain connects TRBV7-2 to TRBJ2-7; D is unclear. The CDR3 consists of 13 residues. V was shortened by 3 bases and J by 1 base, with 7 bases between the two germline ends. Looked up from germline, CDR1 is SGHTA and CDR2 is FQGNSA. The CDR3 spells CASSFGPSYEQYF. CDR3 bases read: TGTGCCAGCAGCTTTGGGCCGTCCTACGAG.

Note on this clone: The read ends 3 residues early relative to the CDR3; the germline J gene fills the gap. The chain joins TRBV5-1 to TRBJ1-1; TRBD1 agrees at 9 bases. The CDR3 runs 14 residues. The ends lost 5 bases at V and 6 bases at J; junction bases unmatched: 8. Germline V gene lookup returns CDR1 SGHRS and CDR2 YFSETQ. CDR3: CASRETGGSAEAFF. The covered CDR3 bases are TGCGCCAGCAGAGAAACAGGGGGCTCTGCTGAA.

In the case of this clone: The CDR3 extends 3 residues past the end of the read, so its final part is completed from the germline J gene. The chain recombines TRBV7-9 with TRBJ2-2; D is perhaps TRBD1 (5 bases). The CDR3 runs 14 residues. CDR1 is SEHNR and CDR2 is FQNEAQ in the germline V gene (reference sequence). The CDR3 bases that were read are TGTGCCATTGAACCAGGCTCTGGGGCCAACGTG. Its translation: CAIEPGSGANV. The whole CDR3 sequence reads CAIEPGSGANVLFF.

Concerning this clone itself: The CDR3 end is not reached by the read, which stops 3 residues before it; the germline J gene fills it in. V is TRBV12-3 or TRBV12-4 and J is TRBJ2-7, with D tentatively TRBD2 (5 bases). CDR3 size: 13 residues. Trimming took 5 bases from V and 3 from J, leaving 11 bases between them. CDR3 sequence reads: CASSPPAGYEQYF. The sequenced CDR3 bases are TGTGCCAGCAGTCCCCCGGCGGGCTACGAG.

Notes on this clone: The sequence runs out 3 residues before the end of the CDR3; the remainder is reconstructed from the germline J gene. The rearrangement links TRBV5-1 to TRBJ2-3; D might be TRBD1 (6 bases). Trimming shortened V by 0 bases and J by 2 bases, and 10 bases separated the two germline ends. CDR1 is SGHRS and CDR2 is YFSETQ in the germline V gene. The CDR3 length is 15 residues. The sequenced part of the CDR3 DNA is TGCGCCAGCAGCTTGGACAGGGTGGCCACAGATACG. Protein product: CASSLDRVATDT. Given in full, the CDR3 is CASSLDRVATDTQYF.

A word on this clone: The CDR3 goes on 3 residues after the read ends, and that part is filled in from the germline J gene. The chain couples TRBV2 to TRBJ1-2; D is ambiguous. CDR3 length: 12 residues. Germline assignment: CDR1 SNHLY and CDR2 FYNNEI. Incomplete CDR3 DNA: TGTGCCAGCAGCCCTCAGGCTGATACC. Translation: CASSPQADT. The CDR3, in full, reads CASSPQADTYTF. The variable domain in full, with the rest retrieved from reference TRBV2 and TRBJ1-2, is EPEVTQTPSHQVTQMGQEVILRCVPISNHLYFYWYRQILGQKVEFLVSFYNNEISEKSEIFDDQFSVERPDGSNFTLKIRSTKLEDSAMYFCASSPQADTYTFGSGTRLTVV.

Note on this clone: The observed sequence ends 3 residues before the CDR3 terminus, with the missing tail filled in from the germline J gene. This chain links TRBV7-6 with TRBJ1-2; the D gene is possibly TRBD1 (6 bases). CDR3 length: 15 amino acids. Per the germline V gene, CDR1 is SGHVS and CDR2 is FNYEAQ. The covered CDR3 bases are TGTGCCAGCAGCTCAAGCGGGGGGCCCTACAATGAC. It specifies CASSSSGGPYND. The full-length CDR3 reads as CASSSSGGPYNDYTF. Variable domain in full (rest from reference TRBV7-6 and TRBJ1-2): GAGVSQSPRYKVTKRGQDVALRCDPISGHVSLYWYRQALGQGPEFLTYFNYEAQQDKSGLPNDRFSAERPEGSISTLTIQRTEQRDSAMYRCASSSSGGPYNDYTFGSGTRLTVV.

A word on this clone: The CDR3 goes on 3 residues after the read ends, and that part is filled in from the germline J gene. This chain connects TRBV19 to TRBJ1-2; 10 nucleotides match TRBD1. The CDR3 loop spans 15 amino acids. CDR1 is LNHDA and CDR2 is SQIVND in the germline V gene (reference sequence). The junction had 3 bases not matched to a gene; V was cut back by 3 bases and J by 2 bases. The CDR3 sequence is CASSIGQGENYGYTF. The DNA read from the CDR3 is TGTGCCAGTAGTATCGGACAGGGGGAAAACTATGGC.

Turning to this clone: The sequence runs out 3 residues before the end of the CDR3; the remainder is reconstructed from the germline J gene. V is TRBV6-2 or TRBV6-3 and J is TRBJ2-7, with 10 bases fitting TRBD1. CDR3 length: 17 residues. The V and J ends lost 4 bases and 0 bases, in that order; junction bases with no gene match: 9. CDR1 is MNHEY and CDR2 is SVGEGT in the germline V gene. CDR3 DNA (partial): TGTGCCAGCAGTTCTTCCACCGGGACAGGGGCCTCCTACGAG. Translation: CASSSSTGTGASYE. The whole CDR3 is CASSSSTGTGASYEQYF.

Turning to this clone: The read ends 3 residues shy of where the CDR3 ends; the end is completed using the germline J gene. The J gene is TRBJ2-3, the V gene TRBV11-1; maybe TRBD2 (6 bases). This CDR3 is 15 amino acids long. Germline V gene sequence: CDR1 SGHAT, CDR2 FQDESV (reference sequence). V dropped 3 bases and J dropped 6 bases, with 16 bases sitting between them. CDR3 protein: CASSFSMGLADTQYF. CDR3 bases read: TGTGCCAGCAGCTTTAGCATGGGGCTAGCGGATACG.

Points on this clone: The CDR3 end lies 3 residues beyond the end of the read and is filled in from the germline J gene. This sequence joins TRBV19 and TRBJ1-1, with 7 bases matching TRBD1. Trimming cost V 3 bases and J 4 bases; bases outside gene matches: 2. The CDR3 runs 13 residues. Germline CDR1 is LNHDA and CDR2 is SQIVND (reference sequence). CDR3 in amino acids: CASSIQGGTEAFF. Partial CDR3 DNA: TGTGCCAGTAGTATTCAGGGGGGCACTGAA.

Details on this clone: Read sequence stops 3 residues before the CDR3 end, and the germline J gene provides the missing end. The chain employs TRBV20-1 and TRBJ1-5, with D unclear. With 0 bases removed from V and 6 bases from J, the gap between germline ends came to 6 bases. The germline gives CDR1 DFQATT, CDR2 SNEGSKA (reference sequence). The CDR3 has 12 residues. CDR3 amino acids: CSARDLSQPQHF. The covered CDR3 bases are TGCAGTGCTAGAGATCTTAGTCAGCCC.

Turning to this clone: The CDR3 end is not reached by the read, which stops 3 residues before it; the germline J gene fills it in. The chain carries TRBV6-1 and TRBJ2-3, with 7 bases lining up with TRBD1. The CDR3 has 18 residues. Germline-derived CDR1 and CDR2 are MNHNS and SASEGT. The CDR3: CASSETAQGVGSNQPQYF. CDR3 DNA, as far as it was read: TGTGCCAGCAGTGAAACGGCTCAGGGGGTTGGTAGCAATCAGCCG.

Points on this clone: Read data end 3 residues before the CDR3 end; the end is taken from the germline J gene. The J gene is TRBJ2-2, the V gene TRBV4-2; TRBD1 is a possible D gene (6 bases). The germline V gene encodes CDR1 LGHNA and CDR2 YNFKEQ. V lost 2 bases to trimming and J lost 1 base, with 8 bases between them. This CDR3 is built from 15 residues. The part of the CDR3 DNA that was read is TGTGCCAGCAGCCAACAAGGGGGGAACACCGGGGAG. Encoded protein: CASSQQGGNTGE. The CDR3 in its entirety is CASSQQGGNTGELFF.

Details on this clone: The sequenced fragment ends 3 residues before the CDR3 boundary, so the rest is inferred from the germline J gene. The chain uses TRBV13 and TRBJ2-7, with a possible D match to TRBD1 (6 bases). The V and J ends lost 3 bases and 3 bases respectively, with 15 bases between them. This CDR3 region has 15 residues. CDR1 is PRHDT and CDR2 is FYEKMQ in the germline V gene (reference sequence). CDR3 region: CASSFGRDTYYEQYF. Incomplete CDR3 DNA: TGTGCCAGCAGCTTCGGTCGGGACACCTACTACGAG.

As for this clone: The read terminates 3 residues ahead of where the CDR3 ends, so the germline J gene completes it. The rearrangement links TRBV2 to TRBJ2-2; D unresolved. CDR3 length: 15 residues. The V gene's germline CDR1 is SNHLY and CDR2 FYNNEI. CDR3 DNA, as far as it was read: TGTGCCAGCAGTGGTCAAAGGGTACCTAATGAAAAG. Encoded protein: CASSGQRVPNEK. The CDR3, in full, reads CASSGQRVPNEKLFF.

Turning to this clone: The read is 3 residues too short to cover the CDR3 end, so that end is filled in from the germline J gene. V gene TRBV6-1 combines with J gene TRBJ1-4, with D unresolved. CDR1 and CDR2 (germline): MNHNS, SASEGT. V was trimmed by 3 bases and J by 1 base, leaving 9 bases between them. There are 15 residues in the CDR3. CDR3: CASSDDWITNEKLFF. CDR3 bases read: TGTGCCAGCAGTGACGACTGGATAACTAATGAAAAA.

As concerns this clone: Read sequence stops 3 residues before the CDR3 end, and the germline J gene provides the missing end. The chain couples TRBV5-4 to TRBJ2-5; 8 bases are a match to TRBD1. CDR3 length: 14 amino acids. The germline V gene encodes CDR1 SGHNT and CDR2 YYREEE (reference sequence). With V trimmed by 4 bases and J by 3 bases, 5 bases remained unmatched. CDR3 bases read: TGTGCCAGCAGCAAGACAGGGGACGAAGAGACC. Protein sequence: CASSKTGDEET. In full, the CDR3 reads CASSKTGDEETQYF.

CDR3 DNA (partial): TGCAGCGTCCACGGACAGGGGAACACCGGGGAG. This sequence encodes CSVHGQGNTGE. In full, the CDR3 is CSVHGQGNTGELFF. The chain recombines TRBV29-1 with TRBJ2-2; 8 nucleotides match TRBD1. The read gets to within 3 residues of the CDR3 end, and the germline J gene fills in the rest. CDR3 length: 14 residues. The ends lost 6 bases at V and 1 base at J; junction bases unmatched: 4. Germline CDR1 SQVTM, CDR2 ANQGSEA.

As to this clone: The sequence runs out 3 residues before the end of the CDR3; the remainder is reconstructed from the germline J gene. V gene TRBV11-2 combines with J gene TRBJ1-2; D is perhaps TRBD1 (6 bases). The CDR3 is 15 amino acids. Per germline, CDR1 SGHAT and CDR2 FQNNGV. The CDR3 spells CASSQDSLSGNDYTF. Partial CDR3 DNA: TGTGCCAGCAGCCAGGACAGCCTTTCAGGCAATGAC.

In the case of this clone: Read sequence stops 3 residues before the CDR3 end, and the germline J gene provides the missing end. J is TRBJ1-1 and V is TRBV6-2 or TRBV6-3, with 9 bases that match TRBD1. Germline CDR1 MNHEY, CDR2 SVGEGT. The CDR3 sequence is 14 residues long. Trimming removed 6 bases from V and 5 bases from J; junction bases left unmatched: 7. The chain's CDR3 is CASSNTGGITEAFF. Incomplete CDR3 DNA: TGTGCCAGCAGCAATACAGGGGGCATAACTGAA.